These 28 T cell receptor beta chains were all obtained from the same sample, sequenced in a study of T cell responses to AZD1222 COVID-19 vaccine. Clones were read by immunoSEQ multiplex PCR, and TCRdb kept only the in-frame ones, dropping some. The data show around 200,000 clones, with over 85% seen just once and about 1% held by the top ten. The source material was peripheral blood, sampled 28 days after the second dose of the MenACWY control vaccine. The receptors derive from an adult who received the MenACWY meningococcal vaccine as a control.

In this sample, this clone turned up once. The V call is TRBV5-4, the J call TRBJ2-3; weak D call: TRBD1 (5 bases). Trimming took off 4 bases at V and 6 bases at J, with 9 bases between the two ends. Germline V gene lookup returns CDR1 SGHNT and CDR2 YYREEE (reference sequence). There are 12 residues in the CDR3. The CDR3 loop reads CASSPNRDTQYF. In DNA form, the CDR3 reads TGTGCCAGCAGCCCAAACAGGGATACGCAGTATTTT.

The chain uses TRBV10-3 and TRBJ1-1, with D possibly being TRBD1 (6 bases). This CDR3 has 14 residues. Trimming took 3 bases from V and 5 from J, leaving 13 bases between them. Looked up from germline, CDR1 is ENHRY and CDR2 is SYGVKD. CDR3 sequence reads: CAISEDGGRTEAFF. In DNA, the CDR3 is TGTGCCATCAGTGAAGACGGGGGCCGAACTGAAGCTTTCTTT.

The chain recombines TRBV11-1 with TRBJ2-3; D is undetermined. The CDR3 totals 13 residues. CDR1 is SGHAT and CDR2 is FQDESV in the germline V gene (reference sequence). V was clipped by 4 bases and J by 4 bases, with 9 bases between them. The CDR3 region is CASSSITADTQYF. In nucleotides, the CDR3 is TGTGCCAGCAGCTCCATTACCGCAGATACGCAGTATTTT. Full variable domain (missing parts from reference TRBV11-1 and TRBJ2-3): EAEVAQSPRYKITEKSQAVAFWCDPISGHATLYWYRQILGQGPELLVQFQDESVVDDSQLPKDRFSAERLKGVDSTLKIQPAELGDSAMYLCASSSITADTQYFGPGTRLTVL.

The chain combines TRBV5-1 with TRBJ2-2, with 11 positions matching TRBD1. Per the germline V gene, CDR1 is SGHRS and CDR2 is YFSETQ. The CDR3 contains 16 residues. The junction had 8 bases not matched to a gene; V was cut back by 5 bases and J by 5 bases. The CDR3 loop is CASSLTGTGGTGELFF. DNA of the CDR3: TGCGCCAGCAGTCTTACCGGGACAGGGGGGACCGGGGAGCTGTTTTTT.

The V and J genes are TRBV27 and TRBJ1-2, with 7 positions matching TRBD1. Germline CDR1 is MNHEY and CDR2 is SMNVEV (reference sequence). The ends lost 8 bases at V and 2 bases at J; junction bases unmatched: 5. The length of the CDR3 is 13 residues. The CDR3 nucleotides read TGTGCCAGCGGTGGACAGGTCAACTATGGCTACACCTTC. It specifies CASGGQVNYGYTF.

The chain is built from TRBV20-1 and TRBJ2-5, with D hard to call. Deletions cut 6 bases from V and 6 bases from J, with 8 bases between. Germline CDR1 and CDR2: DFQATT and SNEGSKA (reference sequence). The CDR3 sequence is 10 residues long. The DNA of the CDR3 is TGCAGTGCCCCCTCCCAGACCCAGTACTTC. Residues: CSAPSQTQYF.

The chain carries TRBV5-6 and TRBJ1-2; D perhaps matches TRBD1 (6 bases). The V and J ends lost 4 bases and 5 bases respectively, with 15 bases between them. CDR1 SGHDT and CDR2 YYEEEE come from the germline V gene. This CDR3 is built from 14 residues. The CDR3 DNA follows: TGTGCCAGCAGCCTAGCTTGGACAGAGTATGGCTACACCTTC. It encodes CASSLAWTEYGYTF.

The chain employs TRBV30 and TRBJ1-5; maybe TRBD1 (5 bases). Per germline, CDR1 GTSNPN and CDR2 SVGIG (reference sequence). V was cut by 2 bases and J by 2 bases, with 7 bases left in between. This CDR3 has 13 residues. The DNA for the CDR3 is TGTGCCTGGAGTACCAGGGGCAATCAGCCCCAGCATTTT. It encodes CAWSTRGNQPQHF.

The gene calls are TRBV3-1 (or the pseudogene TRBV3-2) and TRBJ1-1; D may be TRBD1 (5 bases). The CDR3 has 16 residues. CDR1 and CDR2 (germline): LGHDT, YNNKEL (reference sequence). Trimming took off 2 bases at V and 0 bases at J, with 13 bases between the two ends. CDR3 sequence reads: CASSQRRDGMNTEAFF. In nucleotides, the CDR3 is TGTGCCAGCAGCCAACGCCGGGACGGGATGAACACTGAAGCTTTCTTT.

The chain is built from TRBV19 and TRBJ1-5; maybe TRBD1 (5 bases). The CDR3 covers 19 residues. The V and J ends lost 5 bases and 0 bases respectively, with 23 bases between them. In germline, CDR1 is LNHDA, CDR2 SQIVND (reference sequence). The CDR3, as DNA: TGTGCCAGTAGTCTAAGGGGTACCTATATGGCTTATAGCAATCAGCCCCAGCATTTT. The encoded protein is CASSLRGTYMAYSNQPQHF.

V gene TRBV19 combines with J gene TRBJ1-5, with 9 bases that match TRBD1. This CDR3 contains 14 residues. The germline V gene has CDR1 LNHDA and CDR2 SQIVND (reference sequence). The trim removed 6 bases at V and 7 bases at J, leaving 7 bases unmatched. The CDR3 DNA sequence: TGTGCCAGTAGGGGACAGGGAAGTAAACAGCCCCAGCATTTT. Amino acid sequence: CASRGQGSKQPQHF.

CDR3 loop: CASSLGTGQGNTEAFF. The CDR3 nucleotides read TGTGCCAGCAGCTTAGGTACGGGACAGGGGAACACTGAAGCTTTCTTT. J is TRBJ1-1 and V is TRBV7-6; 9 nucleotides align to TRBD1. Germline CDR1 SGHVS, CDR2 FNYEAQ. The V gene end was trimmed by 1 base and the J gene end by 1 base; junction bases not matched to a gene: 4. The CDR3 is made up of 16 amino acids.

This chain uses TRBV10-3 with TRBJ2-7; 8 bases are a match to TRBD1. Germline V gene sequence: CDR1 ENHRY, CDR2 SYGVKD. The length of the CDR3 is 12 residues. V dropped 6 bases and J dropped 2; count of bases not matched to a gene: 0. The CDR3 region is CAIRQGAYEQYF. The CDR3 nucleotides are TGTGCCATCAGACAGGGGGCCTACGAGCAGTACTTC.

V and J are TRBV5-1 and TRBJ2-2; D not certain. Trimming removed 0 bases from V and 1 base from J, with 4 bases in between. Germline assignment: CDR1 SGHRS and CDR2 YFSETQ. This CDR3 contains 14 residues. DNA of the CDR3: TGCGCCAGCAGCTTGGCCCAGAACACCGGGGAGCTGTTTTTT. It translates to CASSLAQNTGELFF. The full variable domain, rest sourced from reference TRBV5-1 and TRBJ2-2, is KAGVTQTPRYLIKTRGQQVTLSCSPISGHRSVSWYQQTPGQGLQFLFEYFSETQRNKGNFPGRFSGRQFSNSRSEMNVSTLELGDSALYLCASSLAQNTGELFFGEGSRLTVL.

J is TRBJ2-1 and V is TRBV11-3, with D maybe TRBD1 (5 bases). Trimming removed 0 bases from V and 6 bases from J, with 12 bases in between. This CDR3 region has 15 residues. Germline V gene data show CDR1 as SGHNT and CDR2 as YENEEA. CDR3 amino acids: CASSLDRADLNEQFF. CDR3 nucleotide sequence: TGTGCCAGCAGCTTAGACAGGGCCGATCTCAATGAGCAGTTCTTC.

The chain combines TRBV15 with TRBJ2-1; D gene ambiguous. CDR3 length: 14 amino acids. Trimming removed 1 base from V and 1 base from J, with 5 bases in between. The germline V gene encodes CDR1 LNHNV and CDR2 YYDKDF (reference sequence). The DNA for the CDR3 is TGTGCCACCAGCAGAGTCAGATCCTACAATGAGCAGTTCTTC. Protein: CATSRVRSYNEQFF.

V is TRBV19 and J is TRBJ2-2, with 7 positions matching TRBD1. Germline values: CDR1 LNHDA, CDR2 SQIVND (reference sequence). This CDR3 comprises 17 residues. The trim removed 0 bases at V and 6 bases at J, leaving 10 bases unmatched. Here the CDR3 reads CASSIDRGVGGPGELFF. The CDR3 DNA is TGTGCCAGTAGTATAGATCGCGGTGTAGGGGGCCCCGGGGAGCTGTTTTTT.

This clone was detected only once. The rearrangement links TRBV11-1 to TRBJ2-1; 8 bases align to TRBD1. After removal of 5 bases from V and 4 bases from J, the junction contained 4 bases not matched to a gene. The CDR3 has 14 amino acids. CDR1 SGHAT and CDR2 FQDESV come from the germline V gene (reference sequence). CDR3 in DNA: TGTGCCAGCAGCCCGGGACAGGTGTACAATGAGCAGTTCTTC. This encodes CASSPGQVYNEQFF.

The chain recombines TRBV19 with TRBJ1-3, with 7 bases fitting TRBD1. Germline V gives CDR1 LNHDA, CDR2 SQIVND (reference sequence). With 6 bases clipped from V and 0 bases from J, the junction kept 2 bases outside the gene matches. There are 14 residues in the CDR3. CDR3 nucleotide sequence: TGTGCCAGTAGGGACAGGAACTCTGGAAACACCATATATTTT. Translating it yields CASRDRNSGNTIYF. The full variable domain, rest sourced from reference TRBV19 and TRBJ1-3, is DGGITQSPKYLFRKEGQNVTLSCEQNLNHDAMYWYRQDPGQGLRLIYYSQIVNDFQKGDIAEGYSVSREKKESFPLTVTSAQKNPTAFYLCASRDRNSGNTIYFGEGSWLTVV.

The table lists this clone with a few counts. V is TRBV19 and J is TRBJ2-7, with D tentatively TRBD2 (6 bases). The germline V gene encodes CDR1 LNHDA and CDR2 SQIVND (reference sequence). Deletions cut 6 bases from V and 0 bases from J, with 9 bases between. The CDR3 spans 13 residues. CDR3 coding DNA: TGTGCCAGTAGGAAGACTAGCTCCTACGAGCAGTACTTC. It translates to CASRKTSSYEQYF.

J is TRBJ2-5 and V is TRBV28; 11 nucleotides agree with TRBD2. From germline, CDR1 is MDHEN and CDR2 SYDVKM. Germline trimming cut 5 bases from V and 6 bases from J; bases unmatched to any gene: 5. The CDR3 sequence is 14 residues long. For the CDR3, the DNA is TGTGCCAGCAGTAGGCTAGCGGGGGGTAAGACCCAGTACTTC. It specifies CASSRLAGGKTQYF. The entire variable domain, with the rest obtained from reference TRBV28 and TRBJ2-5, is as follows: DVKVTQSSRYLVKRTGEKVFLECVQDMDHENMFWYRQDPGLGLRLIYFSYDVKMKEKGDIPEGYSVSREKKERFSLILESASTNQTSMYLCASSRLAGGKTQYFGPGTRLLVL.

This clone was seen just once. The chain employs TRBV30 and TRBJ1-1, with 10 bases identical to TRBD1. Trimming cost V 1 base and J 2 bases; bases outside gene matches: 7. The CDR3 has 16 amino acids. Germline V CDR1 and CDR2: GTSNPN, SVGIG (reference sequence). This CDR3 is CAWSGGDRGQNTEAFF. The CDR3 DNA reads TGTGCCTGGAGTGGGGGGGACAGGGGTCAAAACACTGAAGCTTTCTTT.

The rearrangement links TRBV11-2 to TRBJ1-1; TRBD1 might be the D (5 bases). Germline V gene lookup returns CDR1 SGHAT and CDR2 FQNNGV. Trimming shortened V by 0 bases and J by 8 bases, and 10 bases separated the two germline ends. The CDR3 loop spans 13 amino acids. CDR3 loop: CASSLDRQGEAFF. The CDR3 region has the DNA TGTGCCAGCAGCTTAGATCGTCAGGGAGAAGCTTTCTTT.

Here the CDR3 DNA reads TGTGCCAGCGGACCTCTAGAAGCTTTCTTT. Its protein product is CASGPLEAFF. The chain is built from TRBV28 and TRBJ1-1; D gene uncertain. V shed 8 bases and J shed 8 bases, with 9 bases lying between them. The germline gives CDR1 MDHEN, CDR2 SYDVKM. This CDR3 comprises 10 residues.

The chain is built from TRBV6-5 and TRBJ2-3; 9 bases line up with TRBD2. Germline-derived CDR1 and CDR2 are MNHEY and SVGAGI. The trim removed 3 bases at V and 2 bases at J, leaving 3 bases unmatched. The length of the CDR3 is 15 residues. The CDR3 loop is CASSYTSGPTDTQYF. DNA of the CDR3: TGTGCCAGCAGTTATACTAGCGGGCCCACAGATACGCAGTATTTT.

This chain links TRBV5-5 with TRBJ1-2; 7 bases line up with TRBD1. This CDR3 comprises 13 residues. The V gene's germline CDR1 is SGHKS and CDR2 YYEKEE (reference sequence). J lost 5 bases, V lost 6 bases, and 7 bases had no gene match. DNA for the CDR3: TGTGCCAGCAACGCCGGGACAGCATATGGCTACACCTTC. Amino acid sequence: CASNAGTAYGYTF.

This clone was seen once. The chain carries TRBV5-1 and TRBJ1-2, with D perhaps matching TRBD1 (5 bases). There are 14 residues in the CDR3. CDR1 is SGHRS and CDR2 is YFSETQ in the germline V gene. V was shortened by 4 bases and J by 8 bases, with 18 bases between the two germline ends. The CDR3 here is CASSRAGTLEGYTF. As DNA, the CDR3 is TGCGCCAGCAGCAGAGCAGGGACCCTTGAGGGCTACACCTTC. The variable domain in full, completed from reference TRBV5-1 and TRBJ1-2, reads KAGVTQTPRYLIKTRGQQVTLSCSPISGHRSVSWYQQTPGQGLQFLFEYFSETQRNKGNFPGRFSGRQFSNSRSEMNVSTLELGDSALYLCASSRAGTLEGYTFGSGTRLTVV.

This chain uses TRBV7-2 with TRBJ1-5; 7 bases match TRBD1. The germline V gene encodes CDR1 SGHTA and CDR2 FQGNSA. V lost 5 bases, J lost 0 bases, and 10 bases stayed unmatched. The CDR3 runs to 17 residues. The CDR3 DNA sequence: TGTGCCAGCAGCCCAACCGGGACAGCTTATAGCAATCAGCCCCAGCATTTT. Protein: CASSPTGTAYSNQPQHF. Using reference TRBV7-2 and TRBJ1-5 for the parts outside the CDR3, the full variable domain is GAGVSQSPSNKVTEKGKDVELRCDPISGHTALYWYRQSLGQGLEFLIYFQGNSAPDKSGLPSDRFSAERTGGSVSTLTIQRTQQEDSAVYLCASSPTGTAYSNQPQHFGDGTRLSIL.